This T cell receptor beta chain came from a study of OX40 agonist ivuxolimab in advanced cancers. Notes on the study in general: Also present in some nonresponders was a low level of normalized T-cell clonal expansion. Within 6 weeks, CD4+ and CD8+ blood T cells expanded clonally at 0.1 to 3.0 mg/kg.

Sequenced by immunoSEQ multiplex PCR; TCRdb stores in-frame clones only, minus some. The sample contains around 70,000 clones, 85% of which appear only once. On this clone: The antigen remains undetermined.

Germline CDR1 LGHNT, CDR2 FRNRAP. This CDR3 has 16 amino acids. Trimming stripped 0 bases from V and 3 bases from J, with 14 bases between. The sequencing here drew on CD4+ or CD8+ T cells sorted from blood, taken in a trial of the OX40 agonist ivuxolimab. This receptor was taken from an adult with an advanced solid tumor such as melanoma, head and neck, liver or kidney cancer. V gene TRBV12-5 combines with J gene TRBJ1-1; D might be TRBD1 (6 bases). In DNA, the CDR3 is TGTGCTAGTGGTTTGGTACTGAGGGGGGGGGACACTGAAGCTTTCTTT. Protein product: CASGLVLRGGDTEAFF.